This paragraph covers one TCR beta chain sequence. These data originate in a study of blood T cell repertoires in COVID-19. Study-wide background: Researchers got acute and convalescent COVID-19 samples from the United States, Italy and Spain. The cDNA or gDNA used as material had been derived from T cells, B-cell-depleted T cells, or PBMCs.

Original analysis: Amplifying reference gene primers gave estimates of nucleated cell counts. Libraries were prepared by immunoSEQ multiplex PCR; TCRdb keeps only in-frame clonotypes and omits some of them. V and J calls and clone size are given by that table; D and trimming were obtained from the DNA. Here the sample spans approximately 110,000 clones, roughly 88% being singletons. CDR1 LGHDT and CDR2 YNNKEL come from the germline V gene (reference sequence). CDR3 length: 14 residues. V gave up 8 bases and J gave up 2 bases; unmatched junction bases: 8. The specimen sequenced was peripheral blood. The chain is built from TRBV3-1 (or the pseudogene TRBV3-2) and TRBJ2-7, with TRBD2 matching over 8 bases. The sequence came from a human donor in a cohort sampled during active COVID-19. The CDR3 region has the DNA TGTGCCAGCGGGAAAGCGGGAGTAGCCTACGAGCAGTACTTC. Translated: CASGKAGVAYEQYF.